These 10 T cell receptor beta chains were sequenced from one sample in a study of cytomegalovirus exposure and HLA in healthy donors. The PCR was carried out with 60 Vbeta primers and 13 Jbeta primers. Only in-frame clones appear in the TCRdb table, and some are missing; sequencing was by immunoSEQ multiplex PCR. The sample data list approximately 130,000 clones. The sequencing input was PBMCs. The origin of the receptors is a woman in her fifties or sixties in good health and CMV-seronegative.

The chain carries TRBV28 and TRBJ2-2; D unclear. V shed 5 bases and J shed 6 bases, with 13 bases lying between them. CDR3 length equals 14 residues. CDR1 is MDHEN and CDR2 is SYDVKM in the germline V gene. The CDR3 loop reads CASSDSLIPGELFF. The CDR3 DNA is TGTGCCAGCAGTGACTCCCTTATTCCCGGGGAGCTGTTTTTT.

This chain uses TRBV2 with TRBJ1-6; D call uncertain. CDR1 and CDR2 from the germline V gene are SNHLY and FYNNEI. V was shortened by 7 bases and J by 6 bases, with 10 bases between the two germline ends. The CDR3 covers 13 residues. CDR3 sequence reads: CASNENGNSPLHF. The CDR3 nucleotides read TGTGCCAGCAATGAGAACGGTAATTCACCCCTCCACTTT.

This chain uses TRBV19 with TRBJ2-2; 9 bases agree with TRBD1. Germline CDR1 reads LNHDA; CDR2 reads SQIVND (reference sequence). The CDR3 is 14 residues long. J was trimmed by 7 bases and V by 8 bases; bases with no gene match: 8. CDR3 amino acids: CASHKQGAGGELFF. CDR3 bases: TGTGCCAGTCATAAACAGGGGGCAGGCGGGGAGCTGTTTTTT.

Worth noting for this clone: The same CDR3 is also encoded by other DNA sequences in this sample. The chain combines TRBV18 with TRBJ2-1; tentative D call: TRBD1 (6 bases). Per germline, CDR1 KGHSH and CDR2 LQKENI. Trimming took off 6 bases at V and 0 bases at J, with 12 bases between the two ends. The CDR3 runs 15 residues. The CDR3 DNA sequence: TGTGCCAGCTCCCCCCAGGGGAGCTCCTACAATGAGCAGTTCTTC. It codes for CASSPQGSSYNEQFF.

The chain employs TRBV9 and TRBJ1-3; 7 bases line up with TRBD1. The CDR3 is 17 amino acids. The ends lost 3 bases at V and 0 bases at J; junction bases unmatched: 9. Germline values: CDR1 SGDLS, CDR2 YYNGEE. In DNA, the CDR3 is TGTGCCAGCAGCGCTGCCCCGGGACAGAACTCTGGAAACACCATATATTTT. It codes for CASSAAPGQNSGNTIYF.

This chain uses TRBV11-1 with TRBJ2-1; TRBD1 aligns across 10 bases. V shed 1 base and J 6 bases; nucleotides not matched to a gene: 3. This CDR3 is 15 amino acids long. Per germline, CDR1 SGHAT and CDR2 FQDESV (reference sequence). Here the CDR3 DNA reads TGTGCCAGCAGCTTAGACGGGACAGGGGTCAATGAGCAGTTCTTC. It specifies CASSLDGTGVNEQFF.

The chain links TRBV4-1 to TRBJ1-3, with 10 bases lining up with TRBD1. The CDR3 is 15 residues long. V lost 3 bases and J lost 1; bases outside the gene matches: 0. The germline gives CDR1 MGHRA, CDR2 YSYEKL. CDR3 region: CASSQGQGSGNTIYF. The CDR3 region has the DNA TGCGCCAGCAGCCAGGGACAGGGGTCTGGAAACACCATATATTTT.

The chain uses TRBV27 and TRBJ1-1; weak D call: TRBD1 (5 bases). CDR1 is MNHEY and CDR2 is SMNVEV in the germline V gene (reference sequence). The CDR3 contains 15 residues. Trimming left V 0 bases short and J 1 base short, with 9 bases between. The DNA for the CDR3 is TGTGCCAGCAGTTTATCACCAACAGGGAACACTGAAGCTTTCTTT. Translated: CASSLSPTGNTEAFF.

The chain employs TRBV4-2 and TRBJ1-5; D unresolved. Germline V CDR1 and CDR2: LGHNA, YNFKEQ. Trimming removed 1 base at V and 4 bases at J, with 11 bases between. The CDR3 runs 15 residues. CDR3 in amino acids: CASSQAYSLNQPQHF. As DNA, the CDR3 is TGTGCCAGCAGCCAAGCCTATTCCCTGAATCAGCCCCAGCATTTT.

The chain carries TRBV10-3 and TRBJ2-1; the match to TRBD2 covers 9 bases. Losses at the gene ends were 5 bases for V and 7 bases for J; bases not matched to a gene: 3. Germline CDR1 reads ENHRY; CDR2 reads SYGVKD. The CDR3 is 13 amino acids. CDR3 bases: TGTGCCATCAGTCTTAGCGGGAGTAATGAGCAGTTCTTC. Its protein product is CAISLSGSNEQFF.